This TCR beta chain is drawn from a study of blood T cell repertoires in COVID-19. The method was immunoSEQ multiplex PCR; TCRdb's version includes in-frame clones alone and lacks a portion of them. The sample lists approximately 75,000 clones; around 80% were seen once. The CDR3 covers 13 residues. V was clipped by 3 bases and J by 7 bases, with 10 bases between them. The source of this sequence is a woman of 80 years or more with acute or convalescent COVID-19. Source material: peripheral blood. The chain is built from TRBV12-3 or TRBV12-4 and TRBJ1-5; D possibly corresponds to TRBD1 (5 bases). Here the CDR3 reads CASSFVGGQPQHF. Here the CDR3 DNA reads TGTGCCAGCAGTTTTGTGGGGGGACAGCCCCAGCATTTT.